Listed below are T cell receptor beta chains from one sample, sequenced in a study of cytomegalovirus exposure and HLA in healthy donors. Using immunoSEQ multiplex PCR, the repertoire was profiled, and TCRdb retains in-frame clones only, with some absent. This table has 150,000 to 200,000 clones, 80% to 85% appearing once. The source material was PBMCs. The receptor source for this set is a woman between 18 and 30 years old in good health and CMV-seropositive. Each CDR3 is given with its conserved first and last residue. The D gene is left open where the match is weak. Not all rows give a size; the values are once, few, many and, for expanded clones, a class.

.	.	TRBV4-1	TRBJ2-5	TGCGCCAGCAGCCAAGGTTTAGGCGCAGGGAAAAGGGAGACCCAGTACTTC	CASSQGLGAGKRETQYF
TRBD1	.	TRBV5-6	TRBJ1-1	TGTGCCAGCAGCTACGAACAGGGGGCGGCGAACACTGAAGCTTTCTTT	CASSYEQGAANTEAFF
.	.	TRBV30	TRBJ2-1	TGTGCCTGGGGACGAGGGGGGGCAGTTCAACAGTTCTTC	CAWGRGGAVQQFF
.	once	TRBV4-1	TRBJ2-7	TGCGCCAGCAGCCAAGACCTCGGTGGCTACGAGCAGTACTTC	CASSQDLGGYEQYF
.	.	TRBV30	TRBJ2-7	TGTGCCTGGAAACAGCTACACGAGCAGTACTTC	CAWKQLHEQYF
TRBD2	.	TRBV9	TRBJ2-3	TGTGCCAGCAGCGCCGGACTAGCGGGCACAGATACGCAGTATTTT	CASSAGLAGTDTQYF
.	.	TRBV10-1	TRBJ1-6	TGCGCCAGCAGTGAGTCTGTAAGGGACATTCAATCACCCCTCCACTTT	CASSESVRDIQSPLHF
.	.	TRBV28	TRBJ1-1	TGTGCCAGCAGCTTACCGGGAAGGATCACTGAAGCTTTCTTT	CASSLPGRITEAFF
.	.	TRBV7-6	TRBJ1-1	TGTGCCAGCAGCTTAGGAACATACACTGAAGCTTTCTTT	CASSLGTYTEAFF
TRBD1	.	TRBV18	TRBJ1-1	TGTGCCAGCTCACCCCGGACAGGGAATTCTGGGGCGAACACTGAAGCTTTCTTT	CASSPRTGNSGANTEAFF
.	.	TRBV7-9	TRBJ1-3	TGTGCCAGCAGCTTCGGGGGTGACACCATATATTTT	CASSFGGDTIYF
TRBD1	.	TRBV6-5	TRBJ1-1	TGTGCCAGCAGTTCCGACGGACAGGGGGCTTTCACTGAAGCTTTCTTT	CASSSDGQGAFTEAFF
.	.	TRBV28	TRBJ1-2	TGTGCCAGCAGTTTAGTACAGCTATATGGCTACACCTTC	CASSLVQLYGYTF
TRBD2	.	TRBV7-2	TRBJ2-1	TGTGCCAGCAGCTCCGGACTAGCGGGGGGTTTAGCCAATGAGCAGTTCTTC	CASSSGLAGGLANEQFF
.	.	TRBV5-1	TRBJ2-3	TGCGCCAGCAGCTTGGATGGGGGGAGCACAGATACGCAGTATTTT	CASSLDGGSTDTQYF
TRBD2	once	TRBV11-2	TRBJ2-5	TGTGCCAGCAGCCCGGGACTAGCGGATCTGACCCAGTACTTC	CASSPGLADLTQYF
.	.	TRBV7-3	TRBJ2-1	TGTGCCAGCAGCCTAAGCGCGAGCCACAATGAGCAGTTCTTC	CASSLSASHNEQFF
TRBD1	.	TRBV5-4	TRBJ2-7	TGTGCCAGCAGCTTAGGACAGGGGGCCTACGAGCAGTACTTC	CASSLGQGAYEQYF
.	.	TRBV4-1	TRBJ2-7	TGCGCCAGCAGCCATCAAGTGGGCTCCTACGAGCAGTACTTC	CASSHQVGSYEQYF
.	.	TRBV7-2	TRBJ1-4	TGTGCCAGCAGCTTAAACCTGGGACTGATGAATGAAAAACTGTTTTTT	CASSLNLGLMNEKLFF
.	.	TRBV5-4	TRBJ2-6	TGTGCCAGCAGCACGTCCACAGGGAGCTCTGGGGCCAACGTCCTGACTTTC	CASSTSTGSSGANVLTF
TRBD2	.	TRBV6-4	TRBJ2-3	TGTGCCAGCAGTGACCTAGCGGGGGGGCCCTCAGATACGCAGTATTTT	CASSDLAGGPSDTQYF
.	.	TRBV7-2	TRBJ2-5	TGTGCCAGCAGCTTAGGACGGGGGGCTGAGACCCAGTACTTC	CASSLGRGAETQYF
TRBD2	.	TRBV30	TRBJ2-7	TGTGCCTGGAGTACCGGGACTAGCGGGGGTCCCTACGAGCAGTACTTC	CAWSTGTSGGPYEQYF
TRBD1	.	TRBV7-2	TRBJ1-6	TGTGCCAGCAGCTTAGGGGACAGGAGGAATTCACCCCTCCACTTT	CASSLGDRRNSPLHF
TRBD1	.	TRBV2	TRBJ2-3	TGTGCCAGCAGATCCGGGACAGTCACAGATACGCAGTATTTT	CASRSGTVTDTQYF
TRBD1	.	TRBV29-1	TRBJ2-5	TGCAGCGTTGATTTGGGACAGGGAGGAGAGACCCAGTACTTC	CSVDLGQGGETQYF
.	.	TRBV6-1	TRBJ2-7	TGTGCCAGCAGTGCCCGGGACGGGAGCTCCTACGAGCAGTACTTC	CASSARDGSSYEQYF
.	.	TRBV5-1	TRBJ1-2	TGCGCCAGCAGCTTTTACACCGGGTATGGCTACACCTTC	CASSFYTGYGYTF
TRBD2	.	TRBV4-1	TRBJ2-4	TGCGCCAGCAGCCGGGGTGCTAGCGGGGGGGAAAACATTCAGTACTTC	CASSRGASGGENIQYF
.	.	TRBV6-1	TRBJ2-3	TGTGCCAGCAAAGAGAACACAGATACGCAGTATTTT	CASKENTDTQYF
.	once	TRBV9	TRBJ1-2	TGTGCCAGCAGCGTAACCCCCACGGGAGGCTACACCTTC	CASSVTPTGGYTF
.	few	TRBV28	TRBJ1-2	TGTGCCACCAACTTATATGGCTACACCTTC	CATNLYGYTF
.	.	TRBV6-5	TRBJ1-6	TGTGCCAGTACAAAATCGTTGCCCCGAAATTCACCCCTCCACTTT	CASTKSLPRNSPLHF
.	.	TRBV5-4	TRBJ2-1	TGTGCCAGCAGCTGGCCCTCGGCGGGGAGCTCCTACAATGAGCAGTTCTTC	CASSWPSAGSSYNEQFF
.	.	TRBV4-3	TRBJ2-1	TGCGCCAGCAGCCAACACCCCACGACTGGCCGCTCCTACAATGAGCAGTTCTTC	CASSQHPTTGRSYNEQFF
TRBD1	.	TRBV10-3	TRBJ2-5	TGTGCCATCAGATCGGACAGGGGTGAGACCCAGTACTTC	CAIRSDRGETQYF
.	.	TRBV28	TRBJ1-3	TGTGCCAGCAGTGCACAGTTCTCTGGAAACACCATATATTTT	CASSAQFSGNTIYF
.	.	TRBV18	TRBJ2-1	TGTGCCAGCTCACTAAATGGGGGCCGGGATGAGCAGTTCTTC	CASSLNGGRDEQFF
TRBD1	.	TRBV5-6	TRBJ1-1	TGTGCCAGCAGCTTGGGGTCAGGGGGCACTGAAGCTTTCTTT	CASSLGSGGTEAFF
.	.	TRBV6-5	TRBJ2-7	TGTGCCAGCAGTTACTCGACAGCTAACTCCTACGAGCAGTACTTC	CASSYSTANSYEQYF
.	.	TRBV30	TRBJ2-5	TGTGCCTCCGGACTGCAAGAGACCCAGTACTTC	CASGLQETQYF